This TCR beta chain was documented in a study of cytomegalovirus exposure and HLA in healthy donors. The study's findings and limits: Researchers counted around 160 TCR beta chains as cytomegalovirus-associated. Reports indicated that the classifier achieved high specificity and sensitivity in diagnosing cytomegalovirus status.

This clone was detected ten times or more. Its antigen is not identified. This same CDR3 is encoded by further DNA sequences in the sample. The data were produced by immunoSEQ multiplex PCR, yet TCRdb's version contains in-frame clones alone and is incomplete. This sample has over 150,000 clones; around 84% occur once, and the top ten carry 16%. CDR3 length: 11 residues. The V and J ends lost 5 bases and 3 bases respectively, with 5 bases between them. Germline values: CDR1 MDHEN, CDR2 SYDVKM. The receptor was isolated from a man between 18 and 35 years old in good health and CMV-seropositive. Material: PBMCs. This chain connects TRBV28 to TRBJ2-7; perhaps TRBD1 as D (5 bases). CDR3 region: CASSRGYEQYF. CDR3 sequence (DNA): TGTGCCAGCAGTAGGGGCTACGAGCAGTACTTC.